This note documents a single T cell receptor beta chain sequence. Its target is not known. This record comes from a study of shared clonotypes between healthy human individuals. General study findings and limits: Collection of samples was limited to blood; tissue repertoires likely differ.

Selected positively for CCR7 and CD45RO-negative, naive CD8 cells excluded terminally differentiated effector memory CD45RA+ cells. The authors split each subset's genomic DNA evenly across several immunoSEQ plates. Data came from immunoSEQ multiplex PCR; TCRdb stores just in-frame clones and leaves some out. The sample carries roughly 770,000 clones, 96% recorded once. Looked up from germline, CDR1 is MNHEY and CDR2 is SVGAGI. The junction had 3 bases not matched to a gene; V was cut back by 9 bases and J by 2 bases. There are 13 residues in the CDR3. The chain has TRBV6-5 and TRBJ2-3; 9 positions agree with TRBD2. Sequenced material: naive CD8+ T cells sorted from blood. The sequence came from a man aged 25 to 40 in good health. The CDR3 DNA sequence: TGTGCCAGTGGACTAGCGACCACAGATACGCAGTATTTT. It translates to CASGLATTDTQYF.